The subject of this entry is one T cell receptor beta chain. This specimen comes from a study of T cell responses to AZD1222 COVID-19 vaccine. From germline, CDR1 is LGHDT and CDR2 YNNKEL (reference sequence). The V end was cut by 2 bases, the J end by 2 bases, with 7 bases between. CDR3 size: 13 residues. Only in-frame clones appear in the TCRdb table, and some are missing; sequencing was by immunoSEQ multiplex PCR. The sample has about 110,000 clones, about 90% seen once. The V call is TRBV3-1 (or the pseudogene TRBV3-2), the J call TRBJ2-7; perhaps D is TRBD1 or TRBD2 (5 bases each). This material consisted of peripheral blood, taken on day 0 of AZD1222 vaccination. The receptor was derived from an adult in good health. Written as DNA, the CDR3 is TGTGCCAGCAGCCAACTGGGACCCTACGAGCAGTACTTC. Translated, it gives CASSQLGPYEQYF.